The T cell receptor beta chain described here comes from a study of blood T cell repertoires in COVID-19. Looking at the study overall: Acute and convalescent COVID-19 samples came from the United States, Italy and Spain. Sources were T cells, B-cell-depleted T cells, or PBMCs; the material itself was cDNA or gDNA.

In the source study's methods: Estimation of nucleated cell counts relied on the amplification of reference gene primers. The assay was immunoSEQ multiplex PCR, and TCRdb's table has in-frame clones only and misses some. The V and J calls and clone size were taken over from that table, and D and trimming were inferred from the DNA. The sample shows 210,000 or so clones, 88% of them seen only once. Trimming removed 0 bases from V and 6 bases from J, with 8 bases in between. The CDR3 loop spans 14 amino acids. Germline-derived CDR1 and CDR2 are LGHNA and YSLEER. The sequence came from a man aged 18 to 35 with active or convalescent COVID-19. Material for sequencing was peripheral blood. The chain links TRBV4-3 to TRBJ2-2; no definite D call. This chain's CDR3 is CASSQDSGPGELFF. The CDR3 coding sequence is TGCGCCAGCAGCCAAGATAGTGGGCCCGGGGAGCTGTTTTTT.